A selection of T cell receptor beta chains follows, all from one sample in a study of cytomegalovirus exposure and HLA in healthy donors. Only in-frame clones appear in the TCRdb table, and some are missing; sequencing was by immunoSEQ multiplex PCR. The table lists 86,000 or so clones, roughly 77% of them singletons, with roughly 14% in the top ten. The specimen sequenced was PBMCs. Receptors were obtained from a woman aged 35 to 49 in good health and CMV-seropositive. The CDR3 runs from the conserved cysteine through the conserved F or W. Fields, in order: CDR3 protein, CDR3 DNA, J gene, clone size, D gene, V gene. D genes are given only for firm matches. Part of the rows lack a size; the others show once, few, many or a class for expanded clones.

CDR3: CASKGPGLRETQYF
DNA: TGTGCCAGCAAAGGGCCGGGGTTGAGGGAGACCCAGTACTTC
J: TRBJ2-5
size: few
D: NA
V: TRBV27

CDR3: CASSPYSGGLSTDTQYF
DNA: TGTGCCAGCAGCCCTTATAGCGGGGGCCTTAGCACAGATACGCAGTATTTT
J: TRBJ2-3
size: once
D: TRBD2
V: TRBV4-2

CDR3: CASSIGVQGAFF
DNA: TGTGCCAGTAGTATAGGGGTCCAGGGAGCTTTCTTT
J: TRBJ1-1
size: NA
D: NA
V: TRBV19

CDR3: CASSPHFAGRSQDEQFF
DNA: TGTGCCAGCAGTCCCCACTTCGCGGGGAGAAGCCAGGATGAGCAGTTCTTC
J: TRBJ2-1
size: NA
D: NA
V: TRBV28

CDR3: CASSPDRVIYNEQFF
DNA: TGTGCCAGCAGCCCCGACAGGGTAATATACAATGAGCAGTTCTTC
J: TRBJ2-1
size: NA
D: TRBD1
V: TRBV9

CDR3: CASSSDRGLFDGYTF
DNA: TGTGCCAGCAGCTCCGACAGGGGACTCTTCGATGGCTACACCTTC
J: TRBJ1-2
size: NA
D: TRBD1
V: TRBV7-2

CDR3: CASSQDPGQETQYF
DNA: TGCGCCAGCAGCCAAGATCCGGGTCAAGAGACCCAGTACTTC
J: TRBJ2-5
size: NA
D: NA
V: TRBV4-1

CDR3: CASSPEGLIVELFF
DNA: TGTGCCAGCAGCCCAGAGGGTCTAATTGTGGAACTGTTTTTT
J: TRBJ1-4
size: NA
D: NA
V: TRBV7-9

CDR3: CASSRGLAGRETQYF
DNA: TGTGCCAGCAGCAGGGGACTAGCGGGACGGGAGACCCAGTACTTC
J: TRBJ2-5
size: once
D: TRBD2
V: TRBV5-6

CDR3: CASSPGLAGVDTQYF
DNA: TGCGCCAGCAGCCCCGGACTAGCGGGAGTTGATACGCAGTATTTT
J: TRBJ2-3
size: NA
D: TRBD2
V: TRBV5-1